A single sample gave rise to the 6 T cell receptor beta chains below, sequenced in a study of blood T cell repertoires in COVID-19. Sequenced by immunoSEQ multiplex PCR; TCRdb stores in-frame clones only, minus some. The sample yields about 430,000 clones, approximately 90% seen once. The sequenced sample was PBMCs or T cells enriched from blood (not recorded which). All receptors derive from a woman under 30 who had been exposed to COVID-19.

V usage is TRBV27 and J usage is TRBJ1-2, with D perhaps TRBD1 (6 bases). Deletions cut 2 bases from V and 4 bases from J, with 11 bases between. There are 14 residues in the CDR3. In germline, CDR1 is MNHEY, CDR2 SMNVEV (reference sequence). CDR3 in amino acids: CASSLGQSVYGYTF. The CDR3 nucleotides read TGTGCCAGCAGTTTAGGACAGTCGGTCTATGGCTACACCTTC.

This chain joins TRBV7-9 and TRBJ1-2; D call uncertain. The germline V and J ends were trimmed by 4 bases and 5 bases, with 5 bases remaining between them. Germline V CDR1 and CDR2: SEHNR, FQNEAQ (reference sequence). CDR3 length equals 11 residues. The CDR3 DNA reads TGTGCCAGCAGCTCCGTATATGGCTACACCTTC. As protein: CASSSVYGYTF.

This chain connects TRBV4-1 to TRBJ1-5, with D hard to call. CDR1 is MGHRA and CDR2 is YSYEKL in the germline V gene. Trimming took off 1 base at V and 1 base at J, with 14 bases between the two ends. The CDR3 contains 17 residues. CDR3 sequence: CASSQGGPSGSNQPQHF. The CDR3 DNA is TGCGCCAGCAGCCAAGGAGGGCCCTCGGGCAGCAATCAGCCCCAGCATTTT.

This chain connects TRBV19 to TRBJ1-2; D might be TRBD1 (6 bases). The V end lost 4 bases, the J end lost 4 bases, and 13 bases lay between the germline ends. Germline V gene lookup returns CDR1 LNHDA and CDR2 SQIVND (reference sequence). CDR3 length equals 14 residues. The CDR3 is CASSTPGTPYGYTF. Here the CDR3 DNA reads TGTGCCAGTAGTACACCCGGGACACCCTATGGCTACACCTTC.

This chain links TRBV28 with TRBJ2-1; D gene unclear. V lost 5 bases, J lost 1 base, and 12 bases lay in between. Germline CDR1 and CDR2: MDHEN and SYDVKM. The CDR3 runs 15 residues. The CDR3 here is CASSPLTPSYNEQFF. CDR3 DNA sequence: TGTGCCAGCAGTCCCCTGACTCCATCCTACAATGAGCAGTTCTTC.

The chain couples TRBV13 to TRBJ2-7, with 8 bases fitting TRBD2. CDR1 is PRHDT, CDR2 FYEKMQ, per germline (reference sequence). Trimming at V came to 5 bases and at J to 0 bases, leaving 6 bases not matched to a gene. The CDR3 totals 15 residues. The chain's CDR3 is CASSPGGASSYEQYF. Written as DNA, the CDR3 is TGTGCCAGCAGCCCGGGAGGGGCCTCCTCCTACGAGCAGTACTTC. The full variable domain, with the rest looked up from reference TRBV13 and TRBJ2-7, is AAGVIQSPRHLIKEKRETATLKCYPIPRHDTVYWYQQGPGQDPQFLISFYEKMQSDKGSIPDRFSAQQFSDYHSELNMSSLELGDSALYFCASSPGGASSYEQYFGPGTRLTVT.